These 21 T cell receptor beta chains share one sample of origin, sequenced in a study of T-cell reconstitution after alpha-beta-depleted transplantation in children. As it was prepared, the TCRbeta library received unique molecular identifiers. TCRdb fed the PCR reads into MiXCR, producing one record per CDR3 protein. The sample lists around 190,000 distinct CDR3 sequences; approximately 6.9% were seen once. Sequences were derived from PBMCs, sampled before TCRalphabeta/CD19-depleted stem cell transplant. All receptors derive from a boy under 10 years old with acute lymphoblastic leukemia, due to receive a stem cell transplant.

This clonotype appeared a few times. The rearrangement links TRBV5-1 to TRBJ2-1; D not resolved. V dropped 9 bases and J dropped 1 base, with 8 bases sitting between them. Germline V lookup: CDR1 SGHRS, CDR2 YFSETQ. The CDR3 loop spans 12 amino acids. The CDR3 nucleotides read TGCGCCACCTCTAATTCCTACAATGAGCAGTTCTTC. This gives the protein CATSNSYNEQFF. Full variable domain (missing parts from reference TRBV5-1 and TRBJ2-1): KAGVTQTPRYLIKTRGQQVTLSCSPISGHRSVSWYQQTPGQGLQFLFEYFSETQRNKGNFPGRFSGRQFSNSRSEMNVSTLELGDSALYLCATSNSYNEQFFGPGTRLTVL.

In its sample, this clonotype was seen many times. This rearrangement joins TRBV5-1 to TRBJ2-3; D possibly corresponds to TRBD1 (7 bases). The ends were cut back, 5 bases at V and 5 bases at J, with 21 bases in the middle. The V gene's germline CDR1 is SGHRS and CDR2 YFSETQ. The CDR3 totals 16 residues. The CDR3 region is CASRVADRLNGDTQYF. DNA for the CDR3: TGCGCCAGCAGAGTAGCGGACAGGTTGAACGGAGATACGCAGTATTTT.

In nucleotides, the CDR3 is TGCGCCAGCTCTACTAGCGGGGAGGGCACAGATACGCAGTATTTT. Amino acid sequence: CASSTSGEGTDTQYF. The chain is built from TRBV5-1 and TRBJ2-3; 10 bases line up with TRBD2. Germline V gene data show CDR1 as SGHRS and CDR2 as YFSETQ. The J segment lost 1 base and the V segment lost 7 bases, leaving 6 bases of the junction unmatched. The CDR3 is made up of 15 amino acids.

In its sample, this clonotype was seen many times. The CDR3 nucleotides are TGTGCCAGCAGCTTAGGGAGGACTAGCGGTAACAATGAGCAGTTCTTC. This gives the protein CASSLGRTSGNNEQFF. This chain uses TRBV11-2 with TRBJ2-1, with 10 bases that match TRBD2. The length of the CDR3 is 16 residues. The J segment lost 5 bases and the V segment lost 1 base, leaving 5 bases of the junction unmatched. Per the germline V gene, CDR1 is SGHAT and CDR2 is FQNNGV.

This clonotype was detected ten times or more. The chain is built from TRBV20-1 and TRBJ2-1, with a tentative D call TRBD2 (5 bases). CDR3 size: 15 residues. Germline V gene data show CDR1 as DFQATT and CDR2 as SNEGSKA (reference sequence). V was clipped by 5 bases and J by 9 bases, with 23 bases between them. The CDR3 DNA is TGCAGTGCTTCCGCCGGTTCAGGCGGAGGCGGTGAGCAGTTCTTC. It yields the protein CSASAGSGGGGEQFF.

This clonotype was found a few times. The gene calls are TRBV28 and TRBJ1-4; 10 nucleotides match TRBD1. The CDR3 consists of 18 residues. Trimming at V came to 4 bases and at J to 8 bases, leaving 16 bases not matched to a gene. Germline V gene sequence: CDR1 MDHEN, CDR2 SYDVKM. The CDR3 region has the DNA TGTGCCAGCAGTTGGGCACCGAACCGGGACAGGGGAGACGAAAAACTGTTTTTT. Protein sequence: CASSWAPNRDRGDEKLFF.

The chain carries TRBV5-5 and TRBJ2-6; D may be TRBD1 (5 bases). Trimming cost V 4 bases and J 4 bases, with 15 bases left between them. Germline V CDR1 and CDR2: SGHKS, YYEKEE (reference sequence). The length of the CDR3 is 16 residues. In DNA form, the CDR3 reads TGTGCCAGCAGCCCGAAGGGGTTATCGGGGGCCAACGTCCTGACTTTC. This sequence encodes CASSPKGLSGANVLTF.

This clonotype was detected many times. The CDR3 region has the DNA TGTGCCAGCAGCTTAGTCTCCGGGACTCCCGCGAACACCGGGGAGCTGTTTTTT. Its protein is CASSLVSGTPANTGELFF. The rearrangement uses TRBV11-2 and TRBJ2-2; possibly TRBD2 for D (6 bases). CDR3 size: 18 residues. Germline V gene sequence: CDR1 SGHAT, CDR2 FQNNGV. Between the trimmed V and J ends, which lost 1 base and 0 bases, there was a span of 15 bases. The variable domain in full, completed from reference TRBV11-2 and TRBJ2-2, reads EAGVAQSPRYKIIEKRQSVAFWCNPISGHATLYWYQQILGQGPKLLIQFQNNGVVDDSQLPKDRFSAERLKGVDSTLKIQPAKLEDSAVYLCASSLVSGTPANTGELFFGEGSRLTVL.

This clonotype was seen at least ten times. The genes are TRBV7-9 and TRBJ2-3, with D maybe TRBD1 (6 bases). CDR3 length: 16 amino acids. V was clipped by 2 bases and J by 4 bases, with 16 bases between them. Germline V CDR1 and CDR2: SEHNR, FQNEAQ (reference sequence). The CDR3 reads CASSLRQDRTSDTQYF. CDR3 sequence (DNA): TGTGCCAGCAGCTTACGCCAGGACAGAACATCAGATACGCAGTATTTT.

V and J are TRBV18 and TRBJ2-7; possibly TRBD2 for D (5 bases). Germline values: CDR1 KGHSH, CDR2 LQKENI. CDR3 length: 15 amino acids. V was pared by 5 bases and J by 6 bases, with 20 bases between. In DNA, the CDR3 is TGTGCCAGCTCAATCACACCCTACCCGGAGGTCGAGCAGTACTTC. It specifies CASSITPYPEVEQYF. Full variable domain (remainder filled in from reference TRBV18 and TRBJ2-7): NAGVMQNPRHLVRRRGQEARLRCSPMKGHSHVYWYRQLPEEGLKFMVYLQKENIIDESGMPKERFSAEFPKEGPSILRIQQVVRGDSAAYFCASSITPYPEVEQYFGPGTRLTVT.

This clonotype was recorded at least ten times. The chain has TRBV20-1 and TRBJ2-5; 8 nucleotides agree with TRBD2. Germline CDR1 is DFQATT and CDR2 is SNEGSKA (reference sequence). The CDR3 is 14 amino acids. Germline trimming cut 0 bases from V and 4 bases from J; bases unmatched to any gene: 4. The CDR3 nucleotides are TGCAGTGCTAGAGAGAGCGGGAGAACAGAGACCCAGTACTTC. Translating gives CSARESGRTETQYF.

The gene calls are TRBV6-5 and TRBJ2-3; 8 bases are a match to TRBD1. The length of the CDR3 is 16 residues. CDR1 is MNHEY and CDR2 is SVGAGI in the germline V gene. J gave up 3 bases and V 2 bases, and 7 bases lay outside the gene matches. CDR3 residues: CASSYRLDRVTDTQYF. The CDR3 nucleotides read TGTGCCAGCAGTTACAGGCTGGACAGGGTTACAGATACGCAGTATTTT.

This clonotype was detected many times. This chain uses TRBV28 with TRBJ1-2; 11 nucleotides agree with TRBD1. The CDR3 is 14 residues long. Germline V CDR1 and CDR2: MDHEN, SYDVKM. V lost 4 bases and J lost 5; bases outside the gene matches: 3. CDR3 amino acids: CASSSGQGAYGYTF. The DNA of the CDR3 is TGTGCCAGCAGTTCAGGACAGGGGGCTTATGGCTACACCTTC.

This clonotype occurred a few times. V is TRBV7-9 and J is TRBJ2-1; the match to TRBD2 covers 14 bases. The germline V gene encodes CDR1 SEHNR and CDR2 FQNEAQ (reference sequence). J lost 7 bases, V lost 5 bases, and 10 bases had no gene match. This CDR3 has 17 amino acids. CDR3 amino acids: CASSQTSGRALSNEQFF. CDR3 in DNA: TGTGCCAGCAGCCAGACTAGCGGGAGGGCCTTGTCGAATGAGCAGTTCTTC.

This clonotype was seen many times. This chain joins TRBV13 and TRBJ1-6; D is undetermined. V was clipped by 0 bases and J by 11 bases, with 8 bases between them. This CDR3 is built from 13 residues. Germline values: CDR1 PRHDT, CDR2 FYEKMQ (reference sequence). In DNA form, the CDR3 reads TGTGCCAGCAGCTTAGGACCGGGCCCACCCCTCCACTTT. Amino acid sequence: CASSLGPGPPLHF.

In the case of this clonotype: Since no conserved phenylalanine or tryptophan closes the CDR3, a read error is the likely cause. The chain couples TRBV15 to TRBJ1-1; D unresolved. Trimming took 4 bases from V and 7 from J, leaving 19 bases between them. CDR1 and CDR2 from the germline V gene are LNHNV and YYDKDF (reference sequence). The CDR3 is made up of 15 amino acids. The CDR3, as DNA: TGTGCCACCAGCATTGGTCACTCCCCTCGGGATGAAGCTTTCTGT. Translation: CATSIGHSPRDEAFC.

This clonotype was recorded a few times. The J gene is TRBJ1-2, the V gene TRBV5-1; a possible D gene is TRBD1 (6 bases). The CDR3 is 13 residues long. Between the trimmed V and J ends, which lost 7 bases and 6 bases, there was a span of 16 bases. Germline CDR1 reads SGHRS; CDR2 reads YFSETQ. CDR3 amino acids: CASRISGDHGYTF. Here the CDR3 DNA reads TGCGCCAGCCGAATCTCAGGGGACCATGGCTACACCTTC.

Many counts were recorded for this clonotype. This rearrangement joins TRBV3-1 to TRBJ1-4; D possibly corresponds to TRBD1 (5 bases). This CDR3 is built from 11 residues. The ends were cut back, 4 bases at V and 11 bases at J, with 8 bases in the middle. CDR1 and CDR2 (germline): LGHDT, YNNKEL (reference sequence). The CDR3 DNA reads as TGTGCCAGCAGCCCCGGGGGGAAACTGTTTTTT. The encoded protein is CASSPGGKLFF.

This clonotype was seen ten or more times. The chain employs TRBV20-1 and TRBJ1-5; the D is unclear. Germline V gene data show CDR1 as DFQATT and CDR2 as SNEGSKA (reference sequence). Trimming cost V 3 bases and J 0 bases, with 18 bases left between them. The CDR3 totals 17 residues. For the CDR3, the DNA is TGCAGTGCTAGCCGGGCGTTAGGGTTCTATAGCAATCAGCCCCAGCATTTT. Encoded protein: CSASRALGFYSNQPQHF.

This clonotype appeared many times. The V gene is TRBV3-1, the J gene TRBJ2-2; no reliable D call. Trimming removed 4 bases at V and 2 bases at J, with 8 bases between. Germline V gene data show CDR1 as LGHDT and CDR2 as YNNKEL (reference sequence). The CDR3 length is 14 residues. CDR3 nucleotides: TGTGCCAGCAGCCCGCATGCAAACACCGGGGAGCTGTTTTTT. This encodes CASSPHANTGELFF.

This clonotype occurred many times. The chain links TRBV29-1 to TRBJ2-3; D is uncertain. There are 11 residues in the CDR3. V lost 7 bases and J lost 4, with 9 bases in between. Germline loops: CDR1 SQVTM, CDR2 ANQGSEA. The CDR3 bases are TGCAGCGGAGAGGAAGCAGATACGCAGTATTTT. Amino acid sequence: CSGEEADTQYF.